Listed below are T cell receptor beta chains from one sample, sequenced in a study of T cell responses to AZD1222 COVID-19 vaccine. The data were produced by immunoSEQ multiplex PCR, yet TCRdb's version contains in-frame clones alone and is incomplete. The table lists approximately 84,000 clones, approximately 90% of them singletons, with approximately 30% in the top ten. The sequencing here drew on peripheral blood, taken on day 0 of AZD1222 vaccination. The source is an adult in good health. The CDR3 runs from the conserved cysteine through the conserved F or W. A D gene is named only where the DNA matches it firmly.

d_call v_call cdr3_aa
TRBD2 TRBV11-3 CASSVTSGRYEQYF
- TRBV5-1 CASTKGGGLNTEAFF
- TRBV18 CASSLQLPRNEAFF
- TRBV19 CASTPQDFMNTEAFF
TRBD2 TRBV29-1 CSVRSGTSYTGELFF
- TRBV9 CASSSSYEQYF
- TRBV7-9 CASSHLTISGNTIYF
- TRBV5-1 CASSAGTPNEKLFF
- TRBV19 CASSIDIAYEQYF
- TRBV7-2 CASSFLRANYGYTF
- TRBV11-3 CASSLGGDYEQYF
TRBD2 TRBV6-5 CASSYPSGGEQYF
TRBD1 TRBV14 CASSSSTGSGETQYF
TRBD1 TRBV6-6 CASRRTGTGPGNTIYF
- TRBV27 CASSFLSRKLFF
- TRBV9 CASSVGRGGNTEAFF
- TRBV12-2 CASRQGSQGKYSNQPQHF
- TRBV9 CASSALADYNEQFF
- TRBV11-3 CASSLDIGQMHTDTQYF
TRBD2 TRBV5-6 CASSLGDYSNTGELFF
- TRBV27 CASSLQGREQFF
- TRBV29-1 CSVEGTDTDTQYF
- TRBV5-1 CASSFLGRETQYF
- TRBV29-1 CSVPEPGGAGYTF
- TRBV7-8 CASSWGQMNTEAFF
TRBD1 TRBV30 CAWRDSGTGKETQYF